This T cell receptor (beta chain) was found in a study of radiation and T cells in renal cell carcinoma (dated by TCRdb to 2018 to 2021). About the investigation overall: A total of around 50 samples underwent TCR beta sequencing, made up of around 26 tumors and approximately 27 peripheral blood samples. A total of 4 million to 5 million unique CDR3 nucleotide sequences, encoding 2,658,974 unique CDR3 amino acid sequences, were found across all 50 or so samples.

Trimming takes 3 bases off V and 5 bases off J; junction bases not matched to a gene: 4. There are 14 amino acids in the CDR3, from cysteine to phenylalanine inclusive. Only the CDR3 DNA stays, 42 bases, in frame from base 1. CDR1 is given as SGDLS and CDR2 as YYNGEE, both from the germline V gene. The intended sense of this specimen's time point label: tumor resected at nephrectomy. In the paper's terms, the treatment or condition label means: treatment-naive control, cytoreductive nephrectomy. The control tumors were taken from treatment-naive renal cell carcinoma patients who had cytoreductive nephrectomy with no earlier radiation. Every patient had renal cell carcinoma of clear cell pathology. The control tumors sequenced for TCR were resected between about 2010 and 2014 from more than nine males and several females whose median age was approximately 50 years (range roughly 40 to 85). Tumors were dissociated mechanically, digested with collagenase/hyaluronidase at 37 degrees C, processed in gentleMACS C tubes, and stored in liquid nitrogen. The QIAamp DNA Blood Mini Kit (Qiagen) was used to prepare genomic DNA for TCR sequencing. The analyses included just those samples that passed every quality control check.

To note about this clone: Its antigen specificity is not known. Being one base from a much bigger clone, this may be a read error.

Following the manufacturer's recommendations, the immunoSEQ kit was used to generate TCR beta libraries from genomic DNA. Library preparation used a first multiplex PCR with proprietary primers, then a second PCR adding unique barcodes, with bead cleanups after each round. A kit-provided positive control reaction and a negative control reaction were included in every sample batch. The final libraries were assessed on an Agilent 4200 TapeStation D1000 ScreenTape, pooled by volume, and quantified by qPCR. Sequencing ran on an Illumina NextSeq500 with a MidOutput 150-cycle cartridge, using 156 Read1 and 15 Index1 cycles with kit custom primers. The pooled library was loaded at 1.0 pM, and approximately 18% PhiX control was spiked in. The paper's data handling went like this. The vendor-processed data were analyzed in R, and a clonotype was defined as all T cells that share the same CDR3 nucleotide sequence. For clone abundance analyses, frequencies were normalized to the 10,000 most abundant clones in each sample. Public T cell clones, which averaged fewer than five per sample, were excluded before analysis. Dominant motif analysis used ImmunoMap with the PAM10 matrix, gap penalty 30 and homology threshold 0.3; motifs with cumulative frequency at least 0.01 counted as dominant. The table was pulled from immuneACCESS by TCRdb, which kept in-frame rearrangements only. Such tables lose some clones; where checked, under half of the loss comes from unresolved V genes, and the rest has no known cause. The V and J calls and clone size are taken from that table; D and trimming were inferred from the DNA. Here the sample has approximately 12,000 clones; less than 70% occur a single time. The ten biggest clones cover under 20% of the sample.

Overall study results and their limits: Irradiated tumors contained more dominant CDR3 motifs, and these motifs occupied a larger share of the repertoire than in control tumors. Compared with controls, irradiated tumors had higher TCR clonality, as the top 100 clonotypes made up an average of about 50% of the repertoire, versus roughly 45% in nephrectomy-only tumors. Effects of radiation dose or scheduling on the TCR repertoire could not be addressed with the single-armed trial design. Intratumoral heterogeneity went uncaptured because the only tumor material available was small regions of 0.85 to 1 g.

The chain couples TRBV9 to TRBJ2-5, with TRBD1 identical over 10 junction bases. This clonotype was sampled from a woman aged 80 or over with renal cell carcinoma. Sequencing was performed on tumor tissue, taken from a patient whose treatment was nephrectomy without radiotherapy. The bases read TGTGCCAGCAGCGCCGGGACAGGGGTGGAGACCCAGTACTTC. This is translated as CASSAGTGVETQYF.